The 29 T cell receptor beta chains below all came from one sample that was sequenced in a study of blood T cell repertoires in COVID-19. Assay: immunoSEQ multiplex PCR; the TCRdb copy retains only in-frame clones and omits some. The sample shows about 250,000 clones, about 80% of them seen only once. Sequenced sample: PBMCs or T cells enriched from blood (not recorded which). The source of these receptors is a woman between 40 and 50 years old who had been exposed to COVID-19.

The CDR3 DNA follows: TGCAGCGTTGAAAATCGCGGGGGGGACTACGAGCAGTACTTC. Translation: CSVENRGGDYEQYF. This rearrangement joins TRBV29-1 to TRBJ2-7, with TRBD2 matching 9 bases. Germline V gives CDR1 SQVTM, CDR2 ANQGSEA. The CDR3 totals 14 residues. After removal of 2 bases from V and 3 bases from J, the junction contained 5 bases not matched to a gene.

The chain is built from TRBV11-2 and TRBJ2-5; D is perhaps TRBD1 (6 bases). The CDR3 has 14 residues. Trimming left V 5 bases short and J 3 bases short, with 13 bases between. Germline-derived CDR1 and CDR2 are SGHAT and FQNNGV. The CDR3 DNA is TGTGCCAGCAGCGCCGGGACAAAGAAAGAGACCCAGTACTTC. The encoded protein is CASSAGTKKETQYF. The whole variable domain, remainder taken from reference TRBV11-2 and TRBJ2-5, is EAGVAQSPRYKIIEKRQSVAFWCNPISGHATLYWYQQILGQGPKLLIQFQNNGVVDDSQLPKDRFSAERLKGVDSTLKIQPAKLEDSAVYLCASSAGTKKETQYFGPGTRLLVL.

This sequence joins TRBV7-8 and TRBJ1-2; no clear D. This CDR3 comprises 12 residues. Germline-derived CDR1 and CDR2 are SGHVS and FQNEAQ. V was cut by 3 bases and J by 8 bases, with 10 bases left in between. CDR3 sequence: CASSFQREGYTF. DNA of the CDR3: TGTGCCAGCAGCTTTCAGCGAGAGGGCTACACCTTC.

This chain joins TRBV5-1 and TRBJ1-1; D unresolved. The CDR3 runs to 14 residues. Germline V CDR1 and CDR2: SGHRS, YFSETQ. Between the trimmed V and J ends, which lost 4 bases and 4 bases, there was a span of 14 bases. CDR3 region: CASSPQPGSTEAFF. CDR3 in DNA: TGCGCCAGCAGCCCGCAGCCGGGAAGCACTGAAGCTTTCTTT.

This rearrangement joins TRBV7-2 to TRBJ1-2, with TRBD1 identical over 11 bases. Germline CDR1 is SGHTA and CDR2 is FQGNSA. CDR3 length: 14 residues. V gave up 4 bases and J gave up 8 bases; unmatched junction bases: 6. The CDR3 DNA is TGTGCCAGCAGCTCTCGGACAGGGGGCGAGGGCTACACCTTC. Amino acid sequence: CASSSRTGGEGYTF.

The genes are TRBV5-6 and TRBJ1-4, with D perhaps TRBD1 (5 bases). This CDR3 is built from 14 residues. Trimming pared 0 bases from V and 7 bases from J, leaving 10 bases between. Germline CDR1 is SGHDT and CDR2 is YYEEEE. CDR3 sequence (DNA): TGTGCCAGCAGCTTGGGTCAGGGCGGTGAAAAACTGTTTTTT. This encodes CASSLGQGGEKLFF.

The gene calls are TRBV2 and TRBJ1-2; 7 nucleotides align to TRBD1. The J segment lost 4 bases and the V segment lost 7 bases, leaving 6 bases of the junction unmatched. Looked up from germline, CDR1 is SNHLY and CDR2 is FYNNEI. The CDR3 runs 13 residues. CDR3 region: CASMGQNVYGYTF. CDR3 bases: TGTGCCAGCATGGGACAGAATGTCTATGGCTACACCTTC.

The chain carries TRBV11-2 and TRBJ1-1; TRBD1 agrees at 9 bases. Germline assignment: CDR1 SGHAT and CDR2 FQNNGV. The V gene end was trimmed by 8 bases and the J gene end by 5 bases; junction bases not matched to a gene: 9. CDR3 length equals 14 residues. CDR3 sequence: CASRPGTGRTEAFF. CDR3 in DNA: TGTGCCAGCCGGCCGGGGACAGGGAGGACTGAAGCTTTCTTT.

The chain couples TRBV7-9 to TRBJ2-1; 12 bases match TRBD2. The V gene's germline CDR1 is SEHNR and CDR2 FQNEAQ (reference sequence). Trimming took 0 bases from V and 7 from J; bases not matched to a gene: 7. CDR3 length: 17 amino acids. The CDR3 DNA sequence: TGTGCCAGCAGCTTAGCCACCACTAGCGGGGGGTTTAATGAGCAGTTCTTC. Amino acids: CASSLATTSGGFNEQFF.

The V call is TRBV5-6, the J call TRBJ1-1, with 8 positions matching TRBD1. Trimming at V came to 1 base and at J to 7 bases, leaving 6 bases not matched to a gene. Germline V gives CDR1 SGHDT, CDR2 YYEEEE. The length of the CDR3 is 14 residues. This CDR3 reads CASSLTGGVREAFF. The CDR3, as DNA: TGTGCCAGCAGCTTGACAGGGGGTGTTCGTGAAGCTTTCTTT.

This chain joins TRBV7-7 and TRBJ2-1; TRBD2 agrees at 7 bases. Germline V gene data show CDR1 as SSHAT and CDR2 as FNYEAQ (reference sequence). The V segment lost 6 bases and the J segment 6 bases; nucleotides outside the gene matches: 11. The CDR3 spans 15 residues. CDR3 sequence: CASSLGRGGFNEQFF. The CDR3 coding sequence is TGTGCCAGCAGTCTCGGGCGGGGAGGGTTCAATGAGCAGTTCTTC.

The rearrangement links TRBV5-1 to TRBJ2-3, with 7 bases fitting TRBD1. Per germline, CDR1 SGHRS and CDR2 YFSETQ. CDR3 length: 16 amino acids. Trimming cost V 0 bases and J 5 bases; bases outside gene matches: 9. As DNA, the CDR3 is TGCGCCAGCAGCTTGGTGGTACAGGGGCTAATAGATACGCAGTATTTT. It codes for CASSLVVQGLIDTQYF.

The chain joins TRBV9 to TRBJ2-3; 11 bases are a match to TRBD2. V trimming: 3 bases; J trimming: 10 bases; junction bases outside the gene matches: 10. Germline V gives CDR1 SGDLS, CDR2 YYNGEE. The CDR3 has 15 residues. DNA of the CDR3: TGTGCCAGCAGCGGGACTAGCGGGTCCGGGGGCGCGCAGTATTTT. It specifies CASSGTSGSGGAQYF.

The chain links TRBV28 to TRBJ1-2; no clear D gene. The CDR3 contains 13 residues. Trimming removed 5 bases from V and 2 bases from J, with 9 bases in between. Germline V gene data show CDR1 as MDHEN and CDR2 as SYDVKM. DNA for the CDR3: TGTGCCAGCAGTAGTCTGGCAAACTATGGCTACACCTTC. This codes for CASSSLANYGYTF.

V usage is TRBV19 and J usage is TRBJ1-2, with 9 bases lining up with TRBD1. Germline CDR1 reads LNHDA; CDR2 reads SQIVND (reference sequence). The V segment lost 7 bases and the J segment 6 bases; nucleotides outside the gene matches: 6. The CDR3 is 13 residues long. The CDR3 sequence is CASKRDRVDGYTF. In DNA form, the CDR3 reads TGTGCCAGTAAGAGGGACAGGGTAGATGGCTACACCTTC.

The V and J genes are TRBV5-6 and TRBJ2-5, with no clear D. The CDR3 spans 12 residues. Germline V gene sequence: CDR1 SGHDT, CDR2 YYEEEE. Trimming stripped 0 bases from V and 5 bases from J, with 5 bases between. CDR3 nucleotide sequence: TGTGCCAGCAGCTTGGAAGAGGAGACCCAGTACTTC. Translated: CASSLEEETQYF.

The rearrangement joins TRBV10-1 to TRBJ2-7; D may be TRBD1 (6 bases). The germline gives CDR1 WNHNN, CDR2 SYGVQD (reference sequence). The CDR3 is 17 amino acids. The V end lost 2 bases, the J end lost 4 bases, and 21 bases lay between the germline ends. CDR3 bases: TGCGCCAGCAGTGAGGGTCTATGGGGGCCCCCTCTATACGAGCAGTACTTC. It codes for CASSEGLWGPPLYEQYF.

The rearrangement uses TRBV6-5 and TRBJ2-3; TRBD1 might be the D (6 bases). The CDR3 spans 14 residues. Germline V gene sequence: CDR1 MNHEY, CDR2 SVGAGI. V was clipped by 7 bases and J by 1 base, with 12 bases between them. The CDR3: CASKGDGGTDTQYF. The CDR3 DNA sequence: TGTGCCAGCAAGGGGGATGGGGGCACAGATACGCAGTATTTT.

This clone was counted ten times or more. The chain employs TRBV27 and TRBJ1-5, with D possibly TRBD1 on 6 matching bases. V shed 5 bases and J shed 2 bases, with 22 bases lying between them. This CDR3 contains 18 residues. Per the germline V gene, CDR1 is MNHEY and CDR2 is SMNVEV (reference sequence). The CDR3 DNA sequence: TGTGCCAGCAGTCACCGGGACAACGATTCATCGGGCAATCAGCCCCAGCATTTT. Its protein is CASSHRDNDSSGNQPQHF.

The chain links TRBV5-8 to TRBJ1-6, with a weak D call TRBD1 (5 bases). Trimming removed 4 bases from V and 7 bases from J, with 15 bases in between. Per germline, CDR1 SGHTS and CDR2 YDEGEE. The CDR3 consists of 15 residues. This chain's CDR3 is CASSRGGYGNSPLHF. The DNA for the CDR3 is TGTGCCAGCAGCCGGGGGGGATATGGGAATTCACCCCTCCACTTT. The complete variable domain, with remaining parts taken from reference TRBV5-8 and TRBJ1-6, reads EAGVTQSPTHLIKTRGQQATLRCSPISGHTSVYWYQQALGLGLQFLLWYDEGEERNRGNFPPRFSGRQFPNYSSELNVNALELEDSALYLCASSRGGYGNSPLHFGNGTRLTVT.

This sequence joins TRBV4-1 and TRBJ2-3; D is perhaps TRBD2 (5 bases). V was shortened by 1 base and J by 7 bases, with 18 bases between the two germline ends. The V gene's germline CDR1 is MGHRA and CDR2 YSYEKL. The CDR3 runs 16 residues. CDR3 protein: CASSQVVSSGDHTQYF. CDR3 nucleotides: TGCGCCAGCAGCCAAGTTGTATCGAGCGGAGACCATACGCAGTATTTT.

This clone appeared a single time. This sequence joins TRBV5-1 and TRBJ2-7; tentative D call: TRBD1 (6 bases). Trimming stripped 4 bases from V and 2 bases from J, with 16 bases between. The CDR3 contains 15 residues. Looked up from germline, CDR1 is SGHRS and CDR2 is YFSETQ. The CDR3 sequence is CASSTGQPTTYEQYF. CDR3 in DNA: TGCGCCAGCAGCACAGGACAGCCAACTACCTACGAGCAGTACTTC. The entire variable domain, with the rest obtained from reference TRBV5-1 and TRBJ2-7, is as follows: KAGVTQTPRYLIKTRGQQVTLSCSPISGHRSVSWYQQTPGQGLQFLFEYFSETQRNKGNFPGRFSGRQFSNSRSEMNVSTLELGDSALYLCASSTGQPTTYEQYFGPGTRLTVT.

The chain couples TRBV21-1 to TRBJ2-3; TRBD2, the table's D call, lacks a check against the DNA. TRBV21-1 constitutes a pseudogene. The CDR3 sequence is 16 residues long. The CDR3 sequence: CASSKKSDYLADTQYF. The CDR3 bases are TGTGCCAGCAGCAAGAAAAGCGACTACTTGGCAGATACGCAGTATTTT.

J is TRBJ2-7 and V is TRBV10-3; 8 bases agree with TRBD1. There are 15 residues in the CDR3. The V segment lost 4 bases and the J segment 4 bases; nucleotides outside the gene matches: 9. The germline gives CDR1 ENHRY, CDR2 SYGVKD. The CDR3 bases are TGTGCCATCAGTGCAGAGACAGGGGTGGAATACGAGCAGTACTTC. This gives the protein CAISAETGVEYEQYF.

The chain combines TRBV30 with TRBJ1-3, with D possibly being TRBD1 (5 bases). Per germline, CDR1 GTSNPN and CDR2 SVGIG (reference sequence). Trimming took off 0 bases at V and 0 bases at J, with 15 bases between the two ends. The CDR3 extends over 17 amino acids. The CDR3 sequence: CAWSVSRQPSSGNTIYF. For the CDR3, the DNA is TGTGCCTGGAGTGTCTCCAGACAGCCTTCCTCTGGAAACACCATATATTTT.

The chain employs TRBV29-1 and TRBJ1-1; D possibly corresponds to TRBD1 (6 bases). Germline V gene sequence: CDR1 SQVTM, CDR2 ANQGSEA. This CDR3 comprises 13 residues. The V and J ends lost 4 bases and 0 bases respectively, with 9 bases between them. Here the CDR3 DNA reads TGCAGCGTTGGGGGGGGCATGAACACTGAAGCTTTCTTT. Encoded protein: CSVGGGMNTEAFF.

The chain links TRBV3-1 (or the pseudogene TRBV3-2) to TRBJ2-7; 7 bases agree with TRBD2. The ends lost 0 bases at V and 5 bases at J; junction bases unmatched: 4. Germline V gives CDR1 LGHDT, CDR2 YNNKEL (reference sequence). This CDR3 has 14 amino acids. CDR3 residues: CASSQEGRGDEQYF. CDR3 in DNA: TGTGCCAGCAGCCAAGAGGGGAGGGGTGACGAGCAGTACTTC.

This rearrangement joins TRBV5-4 to TRBJ1-2; 11 bases are a match to TRBD1. V gave up 4 bases and J gave up 0 bases; unmatched junction bases: 5. CDR1 is SGHNT and CDR2 is YYREEE in the germline V gene (reference sequence). The CDR3 runs to 16 residues. Written as DNA, the CDR3 is TGTGCCAGCAGCGGTGGACAGGGGGCGACTAACTATGGCTACACCTTC. Its protein product is CASSGGQGATNYGYTF.

The chain employs TRBV2 and TRBJ2-2, with D possibly being TRBD2 (5 bases). Germline loops: CDR1 SNHLY, CDR2 FYNNEI. Trimming removed 2 bases at V and 5 bases at J, with 12 bases between. The CDR3 runs to 15 residues. The CDR3 protein is CASSENGIPTGELFF. The CDR3 DNA sequence: TGTGCCAGCAGTGAAAACGGGATACCAACCGGGGAGCTGTTTTTT.